This TCR beta chain was sequenced for a study of spatial heterogeneity in lung cancer. On the study more broadly: Beta-chain sequences consistently outnumbered alpha-chain sequences in detection. Study-level results: Intratumoral expanded alpha and beta TCR counts were found to track tumor mutation counts. Coverage of tumor T cells, by estimate, reached around 6.6% for alpha chains and 13% for beta chains.

TCRdb used MiXCR to reprocess the 5' RACE reads, holding one entry per CDR3 protein. This sample has 17,000 or so distinct CDR3 sequences; 5% to 7.5% occur once, and the top ten carry 6.8%. This clonotype was counted at least ten times. No antigen is known for it. This beta chain is a stray sequence in a library constructed for alpha chains; its clone size is not meaningful. Noted time point: sample taken at primary tumor resection. Donation came from 70 or so patients with untreated early-stage non-small cell lung cancer. Germline assignment: CDR1 SEHNR and CDR2 FQNEAQ (reference sequence). This CDR3 is built from 14 residues. Trimming cost V 2 bases and J 3 bases; bases outside gene matches: 2.

The rearrangement links TRBV7-9 to TRBJ2-3; 7 bases are a match to TRBD1. The TCR sequence derives from a male donor with early-stage non-small cell lung cancer. This material consisted of lung tumor tissue, taken at surgery. The CDR3 region is CASSLQTGTDTQYF. As DNA, the CDR3 is TGTGCCAGCAGCTTACAGACAGGGACAGATACGCAGTATTTT.